This T cell receptor (beta chain) derives from a study of blood T cells in healthy people across ages. A second about 7 to 12 cycle PCR used barcoded and J-beta primers. Each CDR3 protein is one row after TCRdb ran MiXCR on the 5' RACE reads. This table has around 1,900,000 distinct CDR3 sequences, about two fifths appearing once. J gave up 4 bases and V 1 base, and 4 bases lay outside the gene matches. The CDR3 is made up of 15 amino acids. Germline values: CDR1 SGHTA, CDR2 FQGNSA. Sequenced: blood. The TCR sequence derives from a human donor in good health. This rearrangement joins TRBV7-2 to TRBJ1-5; 7 bases line up with TRBD1. This CDR3 reads CASSLVGTENQPQHF. In DNA, the CDR3 is TGTGCCAGCAGCTTAGTGGGGACAGAGAATCAGCCCCAGCATTTT.